One sample yielded the 27 T cell receptor beta chains listed below, sequenced in a study of cytomegalovirus exposure and HLA in healthy donors (dated by TCRdb to 2017 to 2019). The library was made by the immunoSEQ multiplex PCR assay. For the multiplex PCR, a mixture combining 60 forward primers for TCR Vbeta segments and 13 reverse primers for TCR Jbeta segments was used. TCRdb limited this immuneACCESS table to in-frame rearrangements with V and J called. A share of clones is missing; checked studies link under half to unresolved V genes, and the rest is unexplained. This sample has more than 95,000 clones in its table, and over 75% of those were observed once. The ten top clones hold 5% to 6% of the sample. Sequencing was carried out using PBMCs. The receptor set was obtained from a woman under 30 in good health and CMV-seropositive.

The V and J genes are TRBV28 and TRBJ1-6, with a weak D call TRBD1 (6 bases). Germline assignment: CDR1 MDHEN and CDR2 SYDVKM. Trimming cost V 8 bases and J 7 bases, with 15 bases left between them. The length of the CDR3 is 14 residues. The CDR3 here is CASRSGQLNSPLHF. CDR3 nucleotides: TGTGCCAGCCGATCCGGACAGTTAAATTCACCCCTCCACTTT.

The chain employs TRBV10-2 and TRBJ2-7, with 10 bases that match TRBD2. V shed 0 bases and J 3 bases; nucleotides not matched to a gene: 8. The CDR3 sequence is 17 residues long. Germline V gene lookup returns CDR1 WSHSY and CDR2 SAAADI. In DNA form, the CDR3 reads TGCGCCAGCAGTGAGTCCGTCGGGGCTAGCGGGGGCTACGAGCAGTACTTC. Translation: CASSESVGASGGYEQYF.

The V call is TRBV5-1, the J call TRBJ2-7; the D gene is possibly TRBD2 (5 bases). The CDR3 has 15 residues. V dropped 4 bases and J dropped 5 bases, with 19 bases sitting between them. Germline loops: CDR1 SGHRS, CDR2 YFSETQ. DNA for the CDR3: TGCGCCAGCAGCCTGCCCTCCAGCGGTTTCGACGAGCAGTACTTC. This gives the protein CASSLPSSGFDEQYF.

This chain joins TRBV6-1 and TRBJ1-4; weak D call: TRBD1 (5 bases). The CDR3 length is 15 residues. V lost 3 bases to trimming and J lost 4 bases, with 12 bases between them. CDR1 and CDR2 from the germline V gene are MNHNS and SASEGT. CDR3 bases: TGTGCCAGCAGTGATCTTGCGGGGGTTAATGAAAAACTGTTTTTT. Amino acid sequence: CASSDLAGVNEKLFF.

V usage is TRBV30 and J usage is TRBJ2-4; 10 bases agree with TRBD2. CDR3 length: 13 amino acids. CDR1 and CDR2 from the germline V gene are GTSNPN and SVGIG (reference sequence). The V and J ends lost 2 bases and 9 bases, in that order; junction bases with no gene match: 4. CDR3 loop: CAWSLAGAAIQYF. The CDR3, as DNA: TGTGCCTGGAGTCTAGCGGGAGCTGCCATTCAGTACTTC.

This clone was observed a handful of times. The chain recombines TRBV30 with TRBJ1-1; TRBD1 is a possible D gene (5 bases). Deletions cut 2 bases from V and 5 bases from J, with 18 bases between. This CDR3 has 15 amino acids. In germline, CDR1 is GTSNPN, CDR2 SVGIG (reference sequence). The CDR3 is CAWSLDRGGGTEAFF. DNA for the CDR3: TGTGCCTGGAGTCTGGACCGCGGGGGGGGGACTGAAGCTTTCTTT.

V is TRBV5-4 and J is TRBJ1-2; D unclear. Germline assignment: CDR1 SGHNT and CDR2 YYREEE (reference sequence). This CDR3 is built from 13 residues. Between the trimmed V and J ends, which lost 1 base and 2 bases, there was a span of 6 bases. The CDR3 protein is CASSLPENYGYTF. The DNA of the CDR3 is TGTGCCAGCAGCTTGCCTGAGAACTATGGCTACACCTTC.

This chain links TRBV29-1 with TRBJ2-7, with a tentative D call TRBD1 (6 bases). The CDR3 totals 12 residues. Germline assignment: CDR1 SQVTM and CDR2 ANQGSEA. V was clipped by 0 bases and J by 7 bases, with 10 bases between them. DNA of the CDR3: TGCAGCGTTGAAGATTGGGGGCAAGAGCAGTACTTC. Protein sequence: CSVEDWGQEQYF.

This clone was seen a handful of times. V is TRBV5-5 and J is TRBJ2-7; 8 nucleotides align to TRBD1. V dropped 2 bases and J dropped 4; count of bases not matched to a gene: 5. The CDR3 sequence is 14 residues long. Germline V gene sequence: CDR1 SGHKS, CDR2 YYEKEE (reference sequence). This CDR3 is CASSFRHRGYEQYF. The CDR3 DNA reads TGTGCCAGCAGCTTTAGGCACAGGGGGTACGAGCAGTACTTC.

This clone occurred a few times. V and J are TRBV30 and TRBJ1-2; 8 bases agree with TRBD1. Germline CDR1 GTSNPN, CDR2 SVGIG (reference sequence). The CDR3 is 13 residues long. V shed 4 bases and J 4 bases; nucleotides not matched to a gene: 5. The chain's CDR3 is CAWNRDRPYGYTF. In nucleotides, the CDR3 is TGTGCCTGGAACCGGGACAGGCCCTATGGCTACACCTTC.

The chain combines TRBV10-3 with TRBJ1-1; D is unclear. This CDR3 spans 15 amino acids. Trimming took 5 bases from V and 1 from J, leaving 14 bases between them. Germline CDR1 ENHRY, CDR2 SYGVKD. CDR3 loop: CAISTVGDRNTEAFF. In nucleotides, the CDR3 is TGTGCCATCAGTACCGTCGGGGATCGGAACACTGAAGCTTTCTTT.

This chain links TRBV7-9 with TRBJ2-7; weak D call: TRBD1 (6 bases). Germline CDR1 and CDR2: SEHNR and FQNEAQ (reference sequence). The length of the CDR3 is 13 residues. V was trimmed by 6 bases and J by 7 bases, leaving 16 bases between them. CDR3 sequence: CASSRTVLREQYF. The CDR3 region has the DNA TGTGCCAGCAGTCGGACAGTTCTACGAGAGCAGTACTTC.

The rearrangement uses TRBV4-1 and TRBJ2-5; TRBD1 aligns across 7 bases. CDR1 is MGHRA, CDR2 YSYEKL, per germline. V lost 0 bases and J lost 2; bases outside the gene matches: 3. The CDR3 has 15 residues. This CDR3 is CASSQDGTEQETQYF. CDR3 DNA: TGCGCCAGCAGCCAAGACGGGACAGAGCAAGAGACCCAGTACTTC.

The table lists this clone with a few counts. The chain carries TRBV6-5 and TRBJ1-2, with D possibly matching TRBD1 (5 bases). Germline V CDR1 and CDR2: MNHEY, SVGAGI. The V gene lost 5 bases and the J gene lost 4 bases, with 17 bases spanning the gap. The CDR3 is 15 amino acids. This CDR3 is CASSPPRAGSYGYTF. The CDR3, as DNA: TGTGCCAGCAGTCCCCCCAGGGCTGGTAGCTATGGCTACACCTTC.

This chain links TRBV4-1 with TRBJ2-3; 9 nucleotides match TRBD2. Per germline, CDR1 MGHRA and CDR2 YSYEKL. CDR3 length equals 17 residues. The V and J ends lost 6 bases and 0 bases, in that order; junction bases with no gene match: 10. Here the CDR3 DNA reads TGCGCCAGCAGGTTAGCAGCGGGAGGTTCAAGCACAGATACGCAGTATTTT. Its protein product is CASRLAAGGSSTDTQYF.

The chain carries TRBV12-5 and TRBJ1-5; 7 bases match TRBD1. V lost 6 bases and J lost 1; bases outside the gene matches: 3. This CDR3 contains 14 residues. Germline CDR1 and CDR2: LGHNT and FRNRAP. The DNA of the CDR3 is TGTGCTAGTGGACGGGGACAGAGCAATCAGCCCCAGCATTTT. The encoded protein is CASGRGQSNQPQHF. Combining the CDR3 with reference TRBV12-5 and TRBJ1-5 gives the whole variable domain DARVTQTPRHKVTEMGQEVTMRCQPILGHNTVFWYRQTMMQGLELLAYFRNRAPLDDSGMPKDRFSAEMPDATLATLKIQPSEPRDSAVYFCASGRGQSNQPQHFGDGTRLSIL.

The chain uses TRBV10-2 and TRBJ2-3; the match to TRBD1 covers 9 bases. Germline values: CDR1 WSHSY, CDR2 SAAADI. The CDR3 runs 12 residues. With V trimmed by 7 bases and J by 11 bases, 7 bases remained unmatched. The CDR3 nucleotides are TGCGCCAGCACCGACAGGGGGTGGGGGCAGTATTTT. Translated, it gives CASTDRGWGQYF.

The chain joins TRBV9 to TRBJ2-3; 13 positions match TRBD2. V was pared by 1 base and J by 1 base, with 3 bases of the junction left unmatched. The CDR3 contains 17 residues. CDR1 and CDR2 from the germline V gene are SGDLS and YYNGEE. The CDR3 sequence: CASSVFGLAGGTDTQYF. The CDR3 DNA follows: TGTGCCAGCAGCGTATTTGGACTAGCGGGAGGCACAGATACGCAGTATTTT.

The chain links TRBV28 to TRBJ2-2; 12 bases are shared with TRBD2. The germline V gene encodes CDR1 MDHEN and CDR2 SYDVKM. The CDR3 extends over 15 amino acids. Germline trimming cut 4 bases from V and 7 bases from J; bases unmatched to any gene: 4. CDR3 DNA: TGTGCCAGCAGTTCTAGCGGGAGGGCCGTCGGGGAGCTGTTTTTT. It is translated as CASSSSGRAVGELFF.

This clone was counted only a few times. This chain uses TRBV15 with TRBJ2-3, with 8 nucleotides matching TRBD2. Germline assignment: CDR1 LNHNV and CDR2 YYDKDF (reference sequence). Losses at the gene ends were 1 base for V and 4 bases for J; bases not matched to a gene: 1. CDR3 length: 14 amino acids. The CDR3 reads CATSRGTSPDTQYF. For the CDR3, the DNA is TGTGCCACCAGCAGAGGGACTAGCCCAGATACGCAGTATTTT.

The chain combines TRBV5-4 with TRBJ1-4; a possible D gene is TRBD1 (6 bases). CDR3 length: 14 residues. Germline V gene lookup returns CDR1 SGHNT and CDR2 YYREEE (reference sequence). The ends were cut back, 0 bases at V and 7 bases at J, with 10 bases in the middle. The CDR3 sequence: CASSLAGVGEKLFF. CDR3 bases: TGTGCCAGCAGCTTGGCAGGGGTGGGTGAAAAACTGTTTTTT. Together with reference TRBV5-4 and TRBJ1-4, the CDR3 gives the full variable domain: ETGVTQSPTHLIKTRGQQVTLRCSSQSGHNTVSWYQQALGQGPQFIFQYYREEENGRGNFPPRFSGLQFPNYSSELNVNALELDDSALYLCASSLAGVGEKLFFGSGTQLSVL.

The rearrangement links TRBV6-4 to TRBJ2-5; 9 bases map to TRBD1. With V trimmed by 6 bases and J by 5 bases, 10 bases remained unmatched. From germline, CDR1 is MRHNA and CDR2 SNTAGT. This CDR3 region has 15 residues. CDR3 sequence reads: CASRPDRGIRETQYF. CDR3 nucleotide sequence: TGTGCCAGCAGGCCAGACAGGGGGATCCGGGAGACCCAGTACTTC.

The rearrangement links TRBV11-3 to TRBJ1-2; 10 bases map to TRBD1. V lost 5 bases to trimming and J lost 6 bases; unmatched junction nucleotides: 9. CDR3 length equals 15 residues. Germline CDR1 and CDR2: SGHNT and YENEEA. The chain's CDR3 is CASSPHSGTGDGYTF. For the CDR3, the DNA is TGTGCCAGCAGCCCCCATTCCGGGACAGGGGATGGCTACACCTTC.

The chain couples TRBV19 to TRBJ1-5; no clear D gene. Germline V CDR1 and CDR2: LNHDA, SQIVND (reference sequence). V lost 2 bases and J lost 1, with 12 bases in between. This CDR3 spans 16 amino acids. The CDR3 sequence is CASSISPGLSNQPQHF. In DNA form, the CDR3 reads TGTGCCAGTAGTATATCCCCAGGTCTAAGCAATCAGCCCCAGCATTTT.

The rearrangement links TRBV30 to TRBJ2-3; 9 bases match TRBD2. CDR1 is GTSNPN, CDR2 SVGIG, per germline (reference sequence). CDR3 length: 16 residues. J was trimmed by 0 bases and V by 0 bases; bases with no gene match: 4. The CDR3 protein is CAWSVGLAGSTDTQYF. DNA for the CDR3: TGTGCCTGGAGTGTCGGTCTAGCGGGGAGCACAGATACGCAGTATTTT.

This clone appeared a single time. The sample holds other DNA sequences that translate to the same CDR3. The CDR3 region is CASSRTGGQSLHF. The CDR3 nucleotides are TGTGCCAGCAGTCGAACAGGGGGTCAATCCCTCCACTTT. The chain couples TRBV6-5 to TRBJ1-6; the match to TRBD1 covers 8 bases. This CDR3 is built from 13 residues. Germline V lookup: CDR1 MNHEY, CDR2 SVGAGI. V was clipped by 5 bases and J by 14 bases; unmatched bases: 8.

V is TRBV6-1 and J is TRBJ1-2; D is undetermined. Germline CDR1 is MNHNS and CDR2 is SASEGT. V was clipped by 4 bases and J by 7 bases, with 22 bases between them. CDR3 length: 16 amino acids. The CDR3 here is CASSALPVGDGSGYTF. CDR3 coding DNA: TGTGCCAGCAGTGCGTTGCCGGTGGGCGATGGTAGTGGCTACACCTTC.